The TCR beta chain under discussion was sequenced for a study of molecular identifiers for immune sequencing clone quantification. This clonotype was counted between two and nine times. Sorted naive CD8 T cells, 20,000 to 1,000,000, were sequenced from 10%, 30% or 50% RNA. From germline, CDR1 is MNHNS and CDR2 SASEGT. V was pared by 4 bases and J by 6 bases, with 23 bases between. The CDR3 contains 17 residues. Methods described previously, with TCR primers listed, were used for bulk TCR libraries. TCRdb independently ran MiXCR on the PCR reads; one entry per CDR3 protein. The sample yields 40,000 to 65,000 distinct CDR3 sequences, approximately 40% seen once.

The TCR comes from a human donor in good health. Some libraries in this study had Jurkat cell RNA spiked in. The sequencing input was naive CD8+ T cells from blood, with Jurkat cell RNA spiked in. The subset here: FACS-sorted CD8+CD4-CCR7+CD45RA+ naive T cells. The chain employs TRBV6-1 and TRBJ2-3; tentatively, D is TRBD1 (6 bases). This chain's CDR3 is CASSGPGANPIADTQYF. CDR3 DNA: TGTGCCAGCAGTGGTCCAGGGGCCAACCCCATCGCGGATACGCAGTATTTT.